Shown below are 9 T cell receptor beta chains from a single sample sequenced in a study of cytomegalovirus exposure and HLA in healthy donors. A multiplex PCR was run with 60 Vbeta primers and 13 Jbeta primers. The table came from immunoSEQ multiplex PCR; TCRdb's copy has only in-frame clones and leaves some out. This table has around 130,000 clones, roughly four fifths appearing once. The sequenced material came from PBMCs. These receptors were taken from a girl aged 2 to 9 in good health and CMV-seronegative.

The CDR3 sequence: CASSPDTAASYEQYF. The CDR3 DNA is TGTGCCAGTAGTCCGGACACCGCAGCCTCCTACGAGCAGTACTTC. V and J are TRBV19 and TRBJ2-7; tentative D call: TRBD1 (5 bases). Germline V gives CDR1 LNHDA, CDR2 SQIVND (reference sequence). Trimming removed 5 bases from V and 0 bases from J, with 14 bases in between. This CDR3 spans 15 amino acids.

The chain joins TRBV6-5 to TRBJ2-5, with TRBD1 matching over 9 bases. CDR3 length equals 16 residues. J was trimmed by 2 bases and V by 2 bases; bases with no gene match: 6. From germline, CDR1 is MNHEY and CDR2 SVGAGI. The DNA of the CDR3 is TGTGCCAGCAGTTACCTCCCGGACAGGGGTCAAGAGACCCAGTACTTC. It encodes CASSYLPDRGQETQYF.

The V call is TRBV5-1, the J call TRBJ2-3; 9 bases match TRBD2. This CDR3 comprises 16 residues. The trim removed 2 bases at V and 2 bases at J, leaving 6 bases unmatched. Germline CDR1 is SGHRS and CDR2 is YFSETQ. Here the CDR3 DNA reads TGCGCCAGCAGCTTACTGACTAGCGGCTTCACAGATACGCAGTATTTT. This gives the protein CASSLLTSGFTDTQYF.

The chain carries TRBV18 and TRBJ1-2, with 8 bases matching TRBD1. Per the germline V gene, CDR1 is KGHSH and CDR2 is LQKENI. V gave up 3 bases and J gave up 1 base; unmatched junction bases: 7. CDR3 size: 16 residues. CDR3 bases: TGTGCCAGCTCACCGCTAGGACAGGGAGTTAACTATGGCTACACCTTC. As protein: CASSPLGQGVNYGYTF.

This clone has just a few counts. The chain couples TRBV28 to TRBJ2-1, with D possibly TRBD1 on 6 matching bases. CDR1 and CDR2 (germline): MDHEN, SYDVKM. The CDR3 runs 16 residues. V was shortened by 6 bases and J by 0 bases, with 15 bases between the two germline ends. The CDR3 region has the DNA TGTGCCAGCAGACATCAGGGGCTAAGCTCCTACAATGAGCAGTTCTTC. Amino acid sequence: CASRHQGLSSYNEQFF.

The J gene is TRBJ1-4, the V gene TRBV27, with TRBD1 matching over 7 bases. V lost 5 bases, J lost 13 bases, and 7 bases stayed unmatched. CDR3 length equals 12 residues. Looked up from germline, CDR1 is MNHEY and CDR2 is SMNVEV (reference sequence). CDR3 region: CASSQGRDRLFF. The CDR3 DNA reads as TGTGCCAGCAGTCAGGGCCGGGACAGACTGTTTTTT.

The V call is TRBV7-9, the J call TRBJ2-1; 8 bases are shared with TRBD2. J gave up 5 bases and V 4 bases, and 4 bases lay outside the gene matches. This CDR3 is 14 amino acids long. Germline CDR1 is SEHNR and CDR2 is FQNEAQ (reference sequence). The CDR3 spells CASSSGLDNNEQFF. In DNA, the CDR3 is TGTGCCAGCAGCTCGGGACTAGATAACAATGAGCAGTTCTTC.

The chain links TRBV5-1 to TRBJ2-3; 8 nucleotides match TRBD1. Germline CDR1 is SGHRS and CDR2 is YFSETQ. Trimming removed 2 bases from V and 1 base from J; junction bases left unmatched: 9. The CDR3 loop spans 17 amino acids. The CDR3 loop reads CASSLPDRGRGTDTQYF. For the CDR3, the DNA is TGCGCCAGCAGCTTACCAGACAGGGGAAGAGGCACAGATACGCAGTATTTT. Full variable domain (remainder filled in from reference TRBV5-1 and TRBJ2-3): KAGVTQTPRYLIKTRGQQVTLSCSPISGHRSVSWYQQTPGQGLQFLFEYFSETQRNKGNFPGRFSGRQFSNSRSEMNVSTLELGDSALYLCASSLPDRGRGTDTQYFGPGTRLTVL.

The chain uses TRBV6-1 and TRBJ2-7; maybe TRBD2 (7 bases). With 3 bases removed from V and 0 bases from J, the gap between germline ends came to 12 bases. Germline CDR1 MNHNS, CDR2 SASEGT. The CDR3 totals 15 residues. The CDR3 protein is CASSDLAGASYEQYF. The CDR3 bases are TGTGCCAGCAGTGATCTCGCGGGGGCCTCCTACGAGCAGTACTTC.